The 27 T cell receptor beta chains presented below share a single source sample, sequenced in a study of Graves' ophthalmopathy and Graves' hyperthyroidism. TCR beta CDR3 regions were amplified from RNA transcripts. First-round RT-PCR used HTBI primers; second-round multiplex PCR followed. MiXCR, applied by TCRdb to the multiplex PCR reads, yields one record per CDR3 protein. The sample lists about 400,000 distinct CDR3 sequences, 15% to 19% occurring once. The sequenced sample consisted of peripheral blood. All receptors derive from a young woman with stable Graves' hyperthyroidism.

The sample holds many counts of this clonotype. The DNA of the CDR3 is TGTGCCAGCAGTCCTCCCCCCGGGACAGGGGGCGTCGTTGGCTACACCTTC. It yields the protein CASSPPPGTGGVVGYTF. This chain links TRBV27 with TRBJ1-2, with 12 bases that match TRBD1. With V trimmed by 5 bases and J by 7 bases, 14 bases remained unmatched. Germline V gene lookup returns CDR1 MNHEY and CDR2 SMNVEV (reference sequence). This CDR3 has 17 residues.

This clonotype was counted ten times or more. The chain uses TRBV7-8 and TRBJ1-6; 8 positions agree with TRBD1. CDR1 and CDR2 from the germline V gene are SGHVS and FQNEAQ. The CDR3 runs 15 residues. V lost 4 bases to trimming and J lost 9 bases; unmatched junction nucleotides: 8. CDR3 coding DNA: TGTGCCAGCAGCTCGACAGGGGTATTAAGTTCACCCCTCCACTTT. Translation: CASSSTGVLSSPLHF.

At least ten counts were recorded for this clonotype. The chain links TRBV28 to TRBJ1-5, with D unresolved. CDR1 and CDR2 (germline): MDHEN, SYDVKM. Trimming pared 4 bases from V and 5 bases from J, leaving 6 bases between. There are 12 residues in the CDR3. CDR3 nucleotide sequence: TGTGCCAGCAGTTCGACCCATCAGCCCCAGCATTTT. Protein: CASSSTHQPQHF.

The genes are TRBV7-2 and TRBJ1-1; D gene ambiguous. V lost 1 base to trimming and J lost 10 bases, with 10 bases between them. CDR3 length: 12 residues. Germline CDR1 and CDR2: SGHTA and FQGNSA. CDR3 loop: CASSLDEGVAFF. In nucleotides, the CDR3 is TGTGCCAGCAGCTTAGACGAGGGTGTAGCTTTCTTT.

In its sample, this clonotype was seen a few times. The gene calls are TRBV5-1 and TRBJ2-4; tentatively, D is TRBD1 (6 bases). The CDR3 is 13 amino acids. Deletions cut 1 base from V and 6 bases from J, with 8 bases between. Germline loops: CDR1 SGHRS, CDR2 YFSETQ. The CDR3 region is CASSLSRGNIQYF. As DNA, the CDR3 is TGCGCCAGCAGCTTGTCCAGGGGAAACATTCAGTACTTC.

This clonotype was seen at least ten times. This chain uses TRBV12-5 with TRBJ1-6, with TRBD1 matching over 9 bases. The CDR3 covers 15 residues. The V and J ends lost 1 base and 7 bases, in that order; junction bases with no gene match: 2. Looked up from germline, CDR1 is LGHNT and CDR2 is FRNRAP. CDR3 coding DNA: TGTGCTAGTGGTTTGGAAGGACAGGGGAATTCACCCCTCCACTTT. Translated: CASGLEGQGNSPLHF.

This clonotype was observed a handful of times. The rearrangement links TRBV6-2 or TRBV6-3 to TRBJ1-2; 10 nucleotides align to TRBD1. This CDR3 has 14 amino acids. Germline CDR1 MNHEY, CDR2 SVGEGT. After removal of 6 bases from V and 8 bases from J, the junction contained 9 bases not matched to a gene. CDR3 DNA sequence: TGTGCCAGCAGCCGCGGGGACAGGGGACGAGGCTACACCTTC. This codes for CASSRGDRGRGYTF.

The genes are TRBV11-2 and TRBJ2-7, with TRBD2 matching 10 bases. V shed 5 bases, J shed 4 bases, and the junction held 11 bases outside the gene matches. CDR1 is SGHAT, CDR2 FQNNGV, per germline. The CDR3 covers 16 residues. For the CDR3, the DNA is TGTGCCAGCAGCCCTCTCGGAGCGGGAGGGAATTACGAGCAGTACTTC. This sequence encodes CASSPLGAGGNYEQYF.

This clonotype showed up many times. This rearrangement joins TRBV5-5 to TRBJ2-5, with D perhaps TRBD1 or TRBD2 (5 bases each). Germline assignment: CDR1 SGHKS and CDR2 YYEKEE (reference sequence). The CDR3 runs to 14 residues. V lost 6 bases and J 4 bases, leaving 16 bases between the germline ends. The CDR3 nucleotides are TGTGCCAGCACCTTCGGGGCATTGTCAGAGACCCAGTACTTC. It yields the protein CASTFGALSETQYF.

In its sample, this clonotype was seen many times. The chain has TRBV11-3 and TRBJ2-7; no reliable D call. CDR1 is SGHNT and CDR2 is YENEEA in the germline V gene. V was shortened by 2 bases and J by 1 base, with 6 bases between the two germline ends. The CDR3 extends over 13 amino acids. CDR3 nucleotides: TGTGCCAGCAGCTTACTGTTGTCCTACGAGCAGTACTTC. Its translation: CASSLLLSYEQYF. Combining the CDR3 with reference TRBV11-3 and TRBJ2-7 gives the whole variable domain EAGVVQSPRYKIIEKKQPVAFWCNPISGHNTLYWYLQNLGQGPELLIRYENEEAVDDSQLPKDRFSAERLKGVDSTLKIQPAELGDSAVYLCASSLLLSYEQYFGPGTRLTVT.

This clonotype was counted many times. The J gene is TRBJ2-7, the V gene TRBV29-1; TRBD1 is a possible D gene (6 bases). Germline CDR1 reads SQVTM; CDR2 reads ANQGSEA. The CDR3 contains 11 residues. Trimming cost V 6 bases and J 6 bases, with 12 bases left between them. The CDR3 reads CSVMTGIEQYF. For the CDR3, the DNA is TGCAGCGTAATGACAGGTATCGAGCAGTACTTC.

This clonotype has just a few counts. The gene calls are TRBV4-2 and TRBJ1-5; maybe TRBD1 (5 bases). The length of the CDR3 is 15 residues. With 0 bases removed from V and 3 bases from J, the gap between germline ends came to 9 bases. CDR1 and CDR2 from the germline V gene are LGHNA and YNFKEQ. The CDR3 sequence: CASSQEGGVNQPQHF. In DNA, the CDR3 is TGTGCCAGCAGCCAAGAGGGGGGAGTCAATCAGCCCCAGCATTTT.

The chain couples TRBV28 to TRBJ1-2, with a possible D match to TRBD1 (5 bases). V lost 1 base, J lost 7 bases, and 16 bases lay in between. This CDR3 comprises 15 residues. From germline, CDR1 is MDHEN and CDR2 SYDVKM. CDR3 region: CASSLSQSTVGGYTF. CDR3 in DNA: TGTGCCAGCAGTTTATCCCAATCGACAGTCGGTGGCTACACCTTC.

In its sample, this clonotype was seen many times. The rearrangement joins TRBV6-2 or TRBV6-3 to TRBJ2-2; D remains unclear. The CDR3 length is 14 residues. Germline assignment: CDR1 MNHEY and CDR2 SVGEGT. Between the trimmed V and J ends, which lost 2 bases and 6 bases, there was a span of 10 bases. CDR3 loop: CASSYRAGAGELFF. In DNA, the CDR3 is TGTGCCAGCAGTTACAGGGCTGGGGCCGGGGAGCTGTTTTTT.

Many counts were recorded for this clonotype. The rearrangement joins TRBV6-1 to TRBJ1-1; 7 bases are a match to TRBD1. CDR1 is MNHNS, CDR2 SASEGT, per germline. There are 15 residues in the CDR3. V shed 4 bases and J 1 base; nucleotides not matched to a gene: 6. The CDR3 bases are TGTGCCAGCAGTGGCCCCGGACAGGCGAACACTGAAGCTTTCTTT. It translates to CASSGPGQANTEAFF.

The chain carries TRBV2 and TRBJ2-4, with D maybe TRBD1 (6 bases). The germline V gene encodes CDR1 SNHLY and CDR2 FYNNEI. Trimming pared 5 bases from V and 0 bases from J, leaving 17 bases between. The CDR3 has 17 residues. CDR3 region: CASSPQGLGLAKNIQYF. The CDR3 DNA reads TGTGCCAGCAGTCCTCAGGGGCTGGGCTTAGCCAAAAACATTCAGTACTTC.

This clonotype came up many times. The rearrangement uses TRBV2 and TRBJ2-5; 7 bases map to TRBD2. With V trimmed by 2 bases and J by 5 bases, 5 bases remained unmatched. Germline V CDR1 and CDR2: SNHLY, FYNNEI. This CDR3 is 14 amino acids long. Here the CDR3 DNA reads TGTGCCAGCAGTGAAAGGGAGGGATTGGAGACCCAGTACTTC. It is translated as CASSEREGLETQYF. The complete variable domain, with remaining parts taken from reference TRBV2 and TRBJ2-5, reads EPEVTQTPSHQVTQMGQEVILRCVPISNHLYFYWYRQILGQKVEFLVSFYNNEISEKSEIFDDQFSVERPDGSNFTLKIRSTKLEDSAMYFCASSEREGLETQYFGPGTRLLVL.

This clonotype was recorded at least ten times. In DNA, the CDR3 is TGTGCCAGCAGCCAAGAGGGGGGGCAAAAAAGCTATGGCTACACCTTC. Its protein is CASSQEGGQKSYGYTF. The chain joins TRBV4-2 to TRBJ1-2; D is perhaps TRBD1 (6 bases). The germline CDR1 and CDR2 sequences are LGHNA and YNFKEQ. This CDR3 has 16 amino acids. Trimming removed 0 bases from V and 4 bases from J, with 15 bases in between.

Many counts were recorded for this clonotype. The genes are TRBV7-2 and TRBJ1-1; D is uncertain. Germline V gives CDR1 SGHTA, CDR2 FQGNSA. The V and J ends lost 6 bases and 0 bases respectively, with 8 bases between them. The CDR3 runs 13 residues. The CDR3 DNA follows: TGTGCCAGCAGTTCAACTATGAACACTGAAGCTTTCTTT. Its translation: CASSSTMNTEAFF.

In this sample, this clonotype turned up many times. The rearrangement uses TRBV6-1 and TRBJ1-1, with D tentatively TRBD1 (5 bases). V lost 0 bases, J lost 1 base, and 12 bases lay in between. Per the germline V gene, CDR1 is MNHNS and CDR2 is SASEGT. The CDR3 is made up of 16 amino acids. The chain's CDR3 is CASSEARGFGNTEAFF. DNA of the CDR3: TGTGCCAGCAGTGAAGCGCGGGGGTTTGGGAACACTGAAGCTTTCTTT.

This clonotype was recorded many times. The rearrangement links TRBV24-1 to TRBJ1-2; the D gene is possibly TRBD1 (6 bases). The germline CDR1 and CDR2 sequences are KGHDR and SFDVKD. Trimming removed 9 bases at V and 6 bases at J, with 13 bases between. The CDR3 spans 12 residues. CDR3: CATWGLVNGYTF. In nucleotides, the CDR3 is TGTGCCACCTGGGGGCTGGTTAATGGCTACACCTTC.

This clonotype came up many times. This chain connects TRBV7-2 to TRBJ1-5; D not certain. The V and J ends lost 5 bases and 4 bases respectively, with 12 bases between them. This CDR3 spans 14 amino acids. CDR1 SGHTA and CDR2 FQGNSA come from the germline V gene. The CDR3 DNA sequence: TGTGCCAGCAGCCGCTGGGAGGGAAATCAGCCCCAGCATTTT. Its translation: CASSRWEGNQPQHF.

This clonotype was detected ten times or more. The chain uses TRBV29-1 and TRBJ1-1; the D gene is possibly TRBD1 (5 bases). Germline CDR1 reads SQVTM; CDR2 reads ANQGSEA. V gave up 1 base and J gave up 6 bases, with 12 bases separating them. This CDR3 comprises 13 residues. CDR3 nucleotide sequence: TGCAGCGTTGAAGCTCGGGGGGGGGCTGAAGCTTTCTTT. The encoded protein is CSVEARGGAEAFF.

This clonotype was observed a few times. V is TRBV5-1 and J is TRBJ2-2; 7 bases line up with TRBD2. Germline lookup yields CDR1 SGHRS and CDR2 YFSETQ. CDR3 length equals 14 residues. Germline trimming cut 0 bases from V and 6 bases from J; bases unmatched to any gene: 2. In DNA, the CDR3 is TGCGCCAGCAGCTTGGATGGGGGGGCCGGGGAGCTGTTTTTT. Translating it yields CASSLDGGAGELFF. Full variable domain (rest looked up from reference TRBV5-1 and TRBJ2-2): KAGVTQTPRYLIKTRGQQVTLSCSPISGHRSVSWYQQTPGQGLQFLFEYFSETQRNKGNFPGRFSGRQFSNSRSEMNVSTLELGDSALYLCASSLDGGAGELFFGEGSRLTVL.

At least ten counts were recorded for this clonotype. V and J are TRBV7-3 and TRBJ1-5; TRBD1 matches 7 bases. Trimming at V came to 0 bases and at J to 3 bases, leaving 2 bases not matched to a gene. The CDR3 extends over 15 amino acids. Per germline, CDR1 SGHTA and CDR2 FQGTGA. The CDR3 nucleotides read TGTGCCAGCAGCTTAACGGGACAGCCCAATCAGCCCCAGCATTTT. Protein sequence: CASSLTGQPNQPQHF.

This clonotype was detected many times. The rearrangement uses TRBV12-3 or TRBV12-4 and TRBJ2-7; 8 bases match TRBD2. This CDR3 is built from 14 residues. With 2 bases clipped from V and 4 bases from J, the junction kept 4 bases outside the gene matches. CDR3 protein: CASSLFGGGYEQYF. CDR3 nucleotides: TGTGCCAGCAGTTTATTCGGGGGGGGGTACGAGCAGTACTTC.

This clonotype was recorded a few times. The chain has TRBV2 and TRBJ1-1; D may be TRBD1 (5 bases). This CDR3 is 13 amino acids long. V shed 4 bases and J shed 8 bases, with 14 bases lying between them. Germline-derived CDR1 and CDR2 are SNHLY and FYNNEI. CDR3 DNA sequence: TGTGCCAGCAGTGGACCGAGCGGGGACGAAGCTTTCTTT. Protein sequence: CASSGPSGDEAFF.